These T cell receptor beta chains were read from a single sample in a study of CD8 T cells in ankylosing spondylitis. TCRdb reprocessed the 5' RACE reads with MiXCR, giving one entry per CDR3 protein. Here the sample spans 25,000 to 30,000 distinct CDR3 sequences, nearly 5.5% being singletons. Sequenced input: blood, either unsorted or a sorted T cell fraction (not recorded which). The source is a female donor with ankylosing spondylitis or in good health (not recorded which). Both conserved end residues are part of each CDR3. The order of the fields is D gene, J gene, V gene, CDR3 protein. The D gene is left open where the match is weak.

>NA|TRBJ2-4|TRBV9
CASSGGAAKNIQYF
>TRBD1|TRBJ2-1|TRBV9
CASSATGQGKSRSYNEQFF
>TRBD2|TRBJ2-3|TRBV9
CASSVGLAGADGDTQYF
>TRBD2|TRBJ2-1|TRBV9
CASSVEGLAYNEQFF
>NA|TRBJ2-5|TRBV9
CASSVAPSQETQYF
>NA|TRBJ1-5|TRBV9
CASSRDIENQPQHF
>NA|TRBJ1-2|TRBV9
CASSARGTGFYGYTF
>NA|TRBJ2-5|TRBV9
CASSVDVSAETQYF
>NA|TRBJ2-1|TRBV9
CASSADFRASTLKSEQFF
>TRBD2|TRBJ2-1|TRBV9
CASSVGLAGVEQFF
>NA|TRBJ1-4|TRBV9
CASSVGGLVNEKLFF
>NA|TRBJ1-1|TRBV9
CASSVGGDTEAFF
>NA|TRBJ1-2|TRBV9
CASSLSDRRVYGYTF
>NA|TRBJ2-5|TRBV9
CASSGAEETQYF
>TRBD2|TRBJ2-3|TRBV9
CASSVGLAASTDTQYF
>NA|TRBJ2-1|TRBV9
CASSAAGVSYNEQFF
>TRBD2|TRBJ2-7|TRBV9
CASSPGSSGYYEQYF
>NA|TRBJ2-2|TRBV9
CASSRSTGELFF
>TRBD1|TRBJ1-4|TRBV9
CASSPKDRGNEKLFF
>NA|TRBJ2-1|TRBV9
CASSVAATTYNEQFF
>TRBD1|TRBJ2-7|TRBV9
CASSEGQGEGYEQYF
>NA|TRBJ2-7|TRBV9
CASSESYPGTYEQYF
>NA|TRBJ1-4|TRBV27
CASRPGPEKLFF
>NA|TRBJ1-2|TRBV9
CASSPRQVVYGYTF
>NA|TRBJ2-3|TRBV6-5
CASSPPDTQYF
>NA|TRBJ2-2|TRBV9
CASSVARTGELFF
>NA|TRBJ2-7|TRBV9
CASSVGSRAYEQYF
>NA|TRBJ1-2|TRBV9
CASSTVPYGYTF
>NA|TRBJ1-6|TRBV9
CASSVVDSHNSPLHF
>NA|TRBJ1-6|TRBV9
CASNERGVGNSPLHF
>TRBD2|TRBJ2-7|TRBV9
CASSFGLADTYEQYF
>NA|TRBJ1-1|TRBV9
CASSVEGSRAAEAFF
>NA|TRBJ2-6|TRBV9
CASSTSPGNSLSQTF
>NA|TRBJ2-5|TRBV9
CASSVGGQRQETQYF
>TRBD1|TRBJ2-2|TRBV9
CASSVTGGAAGELFF
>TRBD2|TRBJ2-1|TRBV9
CASSVGDYYNEQFF
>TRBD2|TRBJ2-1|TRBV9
CASSVAPGTSGRGYEQFF
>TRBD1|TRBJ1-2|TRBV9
CASSPQPGQTYGYTF
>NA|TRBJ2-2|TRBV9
CASSLGTANTGELFF
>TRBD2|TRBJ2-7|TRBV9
CASSATSGSYEQYF
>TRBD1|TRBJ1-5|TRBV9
CASSPRDSYQPQHF
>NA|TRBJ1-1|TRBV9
CASSGRWGADTEAFF
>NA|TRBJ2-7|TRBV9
CASSFGQPHSYEQYF
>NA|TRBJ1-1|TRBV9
CASSPLDTEAFF
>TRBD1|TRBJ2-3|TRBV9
CASSVGTGKGTDTQYF
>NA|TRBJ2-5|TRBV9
CASSVAQGFQETQYF
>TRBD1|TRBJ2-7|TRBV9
CASSVQDRVGEQYF
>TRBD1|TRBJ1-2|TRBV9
CASSARQGVGRNYGYTF
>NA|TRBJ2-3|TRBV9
CASSTSAATSTDTQYF
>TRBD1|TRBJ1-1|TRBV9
CASSETGANTEAFF
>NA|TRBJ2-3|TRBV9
CASSAYGGRTDTQYF
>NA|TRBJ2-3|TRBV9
CASSEGGDTDTQYF
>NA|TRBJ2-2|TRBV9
CASSVRGSNTGELFF
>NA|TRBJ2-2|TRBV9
CASSPHEGMGGELFF
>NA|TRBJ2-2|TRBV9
CASSVARGELFF
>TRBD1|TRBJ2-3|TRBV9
CASAWGQGGTDTQYF
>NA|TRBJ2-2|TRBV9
CASSVTTGNTGELFF
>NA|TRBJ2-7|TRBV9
CASSPTARENEQYF
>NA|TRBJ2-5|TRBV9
CASSVEVHGETQYF